The 21 T cell receptor beta chains below come from one sample, sequenced in a study of radiotherapy plus CTLA-4 blockade in lung cancer. Clones were sequenced by immunoSEQ multiplex PCR, and TCRdb holds only the in-frame ones, with some missing. The table records roughly 71,000 clones, approximately 78% of them present only once. The specimen was peripheral blood, collected from a patient treated with radiotherapy plus ipilimumab. These receptors were taken from a human donor with non-small cell lung cancer who had a complete response to radiotherapy plus ipilimumab.

The genes are TRBV14 and TRBJ2-1; perhaps TRBD1 as D (6 bases). This CDR3 is 16 amino acids long. Trimming took off 1 base at V and 3 bases at J, with 13 bases between the two ends. Germline values: CDR1 SGHDN, CDR2 FVKESK. CDR3 bases: TGTGCCAGCAGCCAAGGAGGAGGACAGTTCTACAATGAGCAGTTCTTC. This sequence encodes CASSQGGGQFYNEQFF.

This sequence joins TRBV6-5 and TRBJ1-2; maybe TRBD1 (5 bases). V dropped 6 bases and J dropped 5 bases, with 19 bases sitting between them. CDR1 and CDR2 (germline): MNHEY, SVGAGI. There are 15 residues in the CDR3. CDR3 in amino acids: CASRSQGRGGYGYTF. The CDR3 nucleotides are TGTGCCAGCAGGTCGCAGGGTCGGGGAGGGTATGGCTACACCTTC.

The chain joins TRBV4-3 to TRBJ2-3, with 14 nucleotides matching TRBD2. J gave up 6 bases and V 0 bases, and 8 bases lay outside the gene matches. Germline CDR1 and CDR2: LGHNA and YSLEER. This CDR3 contains 18 residues. This CDR3 is CASSQDSAWTSGGDTQYF. DNA of the CDR3: TGCGCCAGCAGCCAAGATAGTGCTTGGACTAGCGGGGGGGATACGCAGTATTTT.

The chain carries TRBV5-6 and TRBJ2-7; 10 nucleotides agree with TRBD1. V shed 5 bases, J shed 5 bases, and the junction held 7 bases outside the gene matches. The CDR3 runs 14 residues. The V gene's germline CDR1 is SGHDT and CDR2 YYEEEE. CDR3 amino acids: CASRPWDRGDEQYF. The CDR3 coding sequence is TGTGCCAGCAGGCCATGGGACAGGGGAGACGAGCAGTACTTC.

The rearrangement uses TRBV5-6 and TRBJ1-6; tentatively, D is TRBD1 (6 bases). CDR1 and CDR2 (germline): SGHDT, YYEEEE. There are 14 residues in the CDR3. V gave up 4 bases and J gave up 11 bases, with 16 bases separating them. Written as DNA, the CDR3 is TGTGCCAGCAGCGCGACCAGGGGTTATACACCCCTCCACTTT. Its translation is CASSATRGYTPLHF. Combining the CDR3 with reference TRBV5-6 and TRBJ1-6 gives the whole variable domain DAGVTQSPTHLIKTRGQQVTLRCSPKSGHDTVSWYQQALGQGPQFIFQYYEEEERQRGNFPDRFSGHQFPNYSSELNVNALLLGDSALYLCASSATRGYTPLHFGNGTRLTVT.

This clone was counted a single time. J is TRBJ2-3 and V is TRBV27, with D unclear. This CDR3 region has 14 residues. Germline V gene sequence: CDR1 MNHEY, CDR2 SMNVEV (reference sequence). Trimming took off 1 base at V and 5 bases at J, with 10 bases between the two ends. The CDR3 region is CASSLFYGRDTQYF. CDR3 DNA sequence: TGTGCCAGCAGTTTATTCTACGGAAGAGATACGCAGTATTTT.

In the case of this clone: One end of the junction is discordant with germline, which a read error may explain. The J gene is TRBJ2-6, the V gene TRBV7-2; D unresolved. This CDR3 spans 19 amino acids. CDR1 SGHTA and CDR2 FQGNSA come from the germline V gene. The DNA for the CDR3 is TGTGCCAGCACCTTACCCGGTGTTCTGGGTGGCTCTGGGGCCAACGTCCTGACTTTC. Amino acid sequence: CASTLPGVLGGSGANVLTF.

Note on this clone: At one end, the junction sequence differs from germline, possibly due to a read error. CDR3 bases: TGTGCCAGCAGTTTAGGGACTAGCGGGGGGTCAGATACGCAGTATTTT. This codes for CASSLGTSGGSDTQYF. The chain couples TRBV7-9 to TRBJ2-3; TRBD2 matches at 15 bases. CDR1 SEHNR and CDR2 FQNEAQ come from the germline V gene (reference sequence). The CDR3 is 16 amino acids.

V usage is TRBV5-1 and J usage is TRBJ2-3, with 9 bases that match TRBD2. V lost 0 bases to trimming and J lost 6 bases; unmatched junction nucleotides: 8. Germline-derived CDR1 and CDR2 are SGHRS and YFSETQ. There are 16 residues in the CDR3. The CDR3 sequence is CASSLDAGGPGDTQYF. The DNA of the CDR3 is TGCGCCAGCAGCTTGGACGCGGGAGGGCCAGGTGATACGCAGTATTTT.

This clone was recorded only once. V gene TRBV5-1 combines with J gene TRBJ2-3; D gene uncertain. CDR3 length: 14 amino acids. Between the trimmed V and J ends, which lost 4 bases and 0 bases, there was a span of 9 bases. Germline loops: CDR1 SGHRS, CDR2 YFSETQ. This chain's CDR3 is CASSVGPSTDTQYF. In DNA, the CDR3 is TGCGCCAGCAGCGTTGGACCAAGCACAGATACGCAGTATTTT.

This clone is medium-sized in the sample. The chain combines TRBV7-9 with TRBJ1-4, with D perhaps matching TRBD1 (5 bases). Trimming took off 0 bases at V and 11 bases at J, with 10 bases between the two ends. CDR3 length: 13 residues. Germline V gene lookup returns CDR1 SEHNR and CDR2 FQNEAQ (reference sequence). The CDR3 region is CASSLASGGKLFF. In DNA, the CDR3 is TGTGCCAGCAGCTTAGCGAGCGGGGGGAAACTGTTTTTT.

The V and J genes are TRBV19 and TRBJ2-1; D gene unclear. V was shortened by 2 bases and J by 8 bases, with 10 bases between the two germline ends. The germline gives CDR1 LNHDA, CDR2 SQIVND (reference sequence). The CDR3 totals 13 residues. The CDR3 loop is CASSILTGDEQFF. DNA for the CDR3: TGTGCCAGTAGTATACTCACCGGAGATGAGCAGTTCTTC.

This clone was observed a single time. The chain links TRBV5-6 to TRBJ2-7, with 8 bases fitting TRBD2. V lost 0 bases, J lost 6 bases, and 11 bases stayed unmatched. The CDR3 is made up of 16 amino acids. Germline CDR1 SGHDT, CDR2 YYEEEE. The CDR3 coding sequence is TGTGCCAGCAGCTTGGCTTTAGCGGGATTTCTTTCCGAGCAGTACGTC. This gives the protein CASSLALAGFLSEQYV.

The DNA for the CDR3 is TGTGCCAGCAGCGCCGGGATCTTGAAGTTCTTC. As protein: CASSAGILKFF. The chain joins TRBV7-2 to TRBJ2-1; TRBD2 might be the D (5 bases). Trimming pared 5 bases from V and 14 bases from J, leaving 13 bases between. From germline, CDR1 is SGHTA and CDR2 FQGNSA. This CDR3 contains 11 residues.

This chain connects TRBV19 to TRBJ1-4, with TRBD1 identical over 8 bases. The germline V gene encodes CDR1 LNHDA and CDR2 SQIVND (reference sequence). CDR3 length equals 15 residues. Unmatched junction bases numbered 3, after V lost 5 bases and J lost 1 base. The CDR3 reads CASSSDRGTNEKLFF. Written as DNA, the CDR3 is TGTGCCAGTAGTTCAGACAGGGGAACTAATGAAAAACTGTTTTTT.

The chain couples TRBV14 to TRBJ1-2; 7 nucleotides align to TRBD1. CDR3 size: 14 residues. Germline CDR1 is SGHDN and CDR2 is FVKESK. V shed 4 bases, J shed 8 bases, and the junction held 10 bases outside the gene matches. CDR3 residues: CASSRQGLGVGYTF. The CDR3 DNA is TGTGCCAGCAGCCGACAGGGTTTAGGTGTCGGCTACACCTTC. Filled out from reference TRBV14 and TRBJ1-2, the complete variable domain reads EAGVTQFPSHSVIEKGQTVTLRCDPISGHDNLYWYRRVMGKEIKFLLHFVKESKQDESGMPNNRFLAERTGGTYSTLKVQPAELEDSGVYFCASSRQGLGVGYTFGSGTRLTVV.

J is TRBJ1-2 and V is TRBV7-9; D is perhaps TRBD1 (6 bases). CDR1 and CDR2 (germline): SEHNR, FQNEAQ (reference sequence). The germline V and J ends were trimmed by 1 base and 3 bases, with 6 bases remaining between them. This CDR3 region has 13 residues. The CDR3 bases are TGTGCCAGCAGCTTAGACAGGGACTATGGCTACACCTTC. Protein product: CASSLDRDYGYTF.

This clone was counted many times. The chain couples TRBV10-3 to TRBJ2-6, with D possibly matching TRBD1 (5 bases). The V end lost 3 bases, the J end lost 0 bases, and 12 bases lay between the germline ends. CDR3 length equals 17 residues. Germline assignment: CDR1 ENHRY and CDR2 SYGVKD. The CDR3 spells CAISDTGSPSGANVLTF. CDR3 bases: TGTGCCATCAGTGACACAGGAAGTCCCTCTGGGGCCAACGTCCTGACTTTC.

This chain connects TRBV28 to TRBJ1-5, with D perhaps TRBD1 (6 bases). Germline CDR1 and CDR2: MDHEN and SYDVKM. The CDR3 runs to 14 residues. Trimming stripped 6 bases from V and 4 bases from J, with 13 bases between. CDR3 region: CASSRDIGNQPQHF. CDR3 DNA sequence: TGTGCCAGCAGCCGGGACATCGGGAATCAGCCCCAGCATTTT.

V and J are TRBV27 and TRBJ2-3; weak D call: TRBD2 (5 bases). The V gene's germline CDR1 is MNHEY and CDR2 SMNVEV (reference sequence). Trimming shortened V by 8 bases and J by 5 bases, and 11 bases separated the two germline ends. The CDR3 runs to 12 residues. CDR3 sequence: CASSRGLDTQYF. In DNA form, the CDR3 reads TGTGCCAGCTCTCGGGGTCTAGATACGCAGTATTTT.

V gene TRBV15 combines with J gene TRBJ2-2; D is possibly TRBD2 (6 bases). Trimming removed 6 bases at V and 5 bases at J, with 13 bases between. The germline CDR1 and CDR2 sequences are LNHNV and YYDKDF (reference sequence). CDR3 size: 14 residues. CDR3 residues: CATRVWGRTGELFF. The CDR3 DNA sequence: TGTGCCACCAGAGTATGGGGGAGGACCGGGGAGCTGTTTTTT. Based on the CDR3 plus reference TRBV15 and TRBJ2-2, the full variable domain is DAMVIQNPRYQVTQFGKPVTLSCSQTLNHNVMYWYQQKSSQAPKLLFHYYDKDFNNEADTPDNFQSRRPNTSFCFLDIRSPGLGDTAMYLCATRVWGRTGELFFGEGSRLTVL.